The 22 T cell receptor beta chains below were found in one sample sequenced in a study of CD4 T cells in relation to SARS-CoV-2 and coronaviruses. The antigens these receptors bind are not known. Before the COVID-19 pandemic, during about 2010-2018, CD4+ T cells were taken from unexposed donors. After approximately 10 days of culture, CD4+ T cells were isolated. Clones were read by immunoSEQ multiplex PCR, and TCRdb kept only the in-frame ones, dropping some. The sample has 25,000 to 30,000 clones; 70% to 85% are singletons. The specimen was CD4+ T cells from PBMCs, cultured in vitro. The origin of the receptors is a human donor in good health.

This chain's CDR3 is CASSRGTSGDTQYF. In DNA, the CDR3 is TGTGCCAGCAGCCGAGGGACTAGCGGGGATACGCAGTATTTT. The chain recombines TRBV3-1 (or the pseudogene TRBV3-2) with TRBJ2-3, with 12 bases fitting TRBD2. The V segment lost 4 bases and the J segment 6 bases; nucleotides outside the gene matches: 2. There are 14 residues in the CDR3. The V gene's germline CDR1 is LGHDT and CDR2 YNNKEL (reference sequence).

The V and J genes are TRBV18 and TRBJ1-5; D perhaps matches TRBD1 (6 bases). With 2 bases removed from V and 4 bases from J, the gap between germline ends came to 12 bases. The CDR3 covers 15 residues. Germline V gene data show CDR1 as KGHSH and CDR2 as LQKENI. In DNA, the CDR3 is TGTGCCAGCTCACCAACGGGGGCAAAGAATCAGCCCCAGCATTTT. Translated: CASSPTGAKNQPQHF.

The rearrangement uses TRBV5-1 and TRBJ2-1; D unclear. The CDR3 length is 12 residues. Trimming cost V 0 bases and J 9 bases, with 7 bases left between them. The V gene's germline CDR1 is SGHRS and CDR2 YFSETQ. CDR3 nucleotide sequence: TGCGCCAGCAGCTTGGCTGAGAGTGAGCAGTTCTTC. It codes for CASSLAESEQFF. Combining the CDR3 with reference TRBV5-1 and TRBJ2-1 gives the whole variable domain KAGVTQTPRYLIKTRGQQVTLSCSPISGHRSVSWYQQTPGQGLQFLFEYFSETQRNKGNFPGRFSGRQFSNSRSEMNVSTLELGDSALYLCASSLAESEQFFGPGTRLTVL.

This rearrangement joins TRBV7-6 to TRBJ2-1; D unclear. Trimming left V 5 bases short and J 1 base short, with 9 bases between. Per the germline V gene, CDR1 is SGHVS and CDR2 is FNYEAQ. CDR3 length equals 14 residues. This CDR3 is CASSEQPSYNEQFF. The CDR3 nucleotides are TGTGCCAGCAGCGAACAACCTTCCTACAATGAGCAGTTCTTC. Complete variable domain (other parts from reference TRBV7-6 and TRBJ2-1): GAGVSQSPRYKVTKRGQDVALRCDPISGHVSLYWYRQALGQGPEFLTYFNYEAQQDKSGLPNDRFSAERPEGSISTLTIQRTEQRDSAMYRCASSEQPSYNEQFFGPGTRLTVL.

The V gene is TRBV6-5, the J gene TRBJ1-2; no clear D gene. Germline loops: CDR1 MNHEY, CDR2 SVGAGI. CDR3 size: 14 residues. V was clipped by 0 bases and J by 2 bases, with 7 bases between them. In DNA, the CDR3 is TGTGCCAGCAGTTACTCAACGCTGAACTATGGCTACACCTTC. Residues: CASSYSTLNYGYTF.

Here the CDR3 reads CASSYSGGLSEKLFF. The CDR3, as DNA: TGTGCCAGCAGTTACTCTGGGGGGCTAAGTGAAAAACTGTTTTTT. The chain links TRBV6-5 to TRBJ1-4; tentative D call: TRBD1 (6 bases). V was cut by 0 bases and J by 7 bases, with 12 bases left in between. CDR1 and CDR2 (germline): MNHEY, SVGAGI. The CDR3 is made up of 15 amino acids.

The chain combines TRBV6-5 with TRBJ1-4; a possible D gene is TRBD1 (5 bases). The ends were cut back, 10 bases at V and 8 bases at J, with 20 bases in the middle. The CDR3 sequence is 14 residues long. Germline V gene sequence: CDR1 MNHEY, CDR2 SVGAGI. CDR3 amino acids: CATGSEKGREKLFF. CDR3 in DNA: TGTGCCACCGGATCAGAAAAGGGGAGAGAAAAACTGTTTTTT.

The genes are TRBV6-1 and TRBJ2-1, with 7 bases that match TRBD2. The length of the CDR3 is 16 residues. Germline values: CDR1 MNHNS, CDR2 SASEGT. Trimming cost V 4 bases and J 3 bases; bases outside gene matches: 9. As DNA, the CDR3 is TGTGCCAGCAGTGGGTCGGGGAGCGGGGTCTACAATGAGCAGTTCTTC. It is translated as CASSGSGSGVYNEQFF.

This clone was found a few times. This chain connects TRBV5-6 to TRBJ2-2; 11 nucleotides agree with TRBD2. With 2 bases clipped from V and 7 bases from J, the junction kept 4 bases outside the gene matches. Germline CDR1 reads SGHDT; CDR2 reads YYEEEE. This CDR3 has 15 amino acids. The CDR3 here is CASSFLAGGLGELFF. CDR3 DNA: TGTGCCAGCAGCTTTCTAGCGGGAGGCCTCGGGGAGCTGTTTTTT.

The chain uses TRBV7-9 and TRBJ1-2; 9 bases align to TRBD1. Trimming at V came to 3 bases and at J to 6 bases, leaving 8 bases not matched to a gene. CDR1 is SEHNR, CDR2 FQNEAQ, per germline (reference sequence). The CDR3 extends over 15 amino acids. Here the CDR3 reads CASSLGSTGGHGYTF. CDR3 DNA sequence: TGTGCCAGCAGCTTGGGGTCTACAGGGGGCCATGGCTACACCTTC.

The chain couples TRBV9 to TRBJ1-3; D perhaps matches TRBD1 (6 bases). The germline V and J ends were trimmed by 3 bases and 3 bases, with 19 bases remaining between them. The length of the CDR3 is 17 residues. Per germline, CDR1 SGDLS and CDR2 YYNGEE. As DNA, the CDR3 is TGTGCCAGCAGCGCGGGGGCAGGGAAGGTTTATGGAAACACCATATATTTT. It codes for CASSAGAGKVYGNTIYF.

The J gene is TRBJ1-5, the V gene TRBV5-8; 7 bases agree with TRBD1. The junction had 12 bases not matched to a gene; V was cut back by 0 bases and J by 3 bases. The CDR3 extends over 18 amino acids. Germline V lookup: CDR1 SGHTS, CDR2 YDEGEE. CDR3 coding DNA: TGTGCCAGCAGCTTGGCTTCGAAGAGGGGGCCCACCAATCAGCCCCAGCATTTT. Translation gives CASSLASKRGPTNQPQHF.

The gene calls are TRBV6-1 and TRBJ2-5; 7 positions agree with TRBD1. This CDR3 has 15 residues. With 7 bases clipped from V and 5 bases from J, the junction kept 13 bases outside the gene matches. The V gene's germline CDR1 is MNHNS and CDR2 SASEGT. CDR3 loop: CASNPGQLVLETQYF. CDR3 DNA sequence: TGTGCCAGCAATCCGGGACAGCTGGTTTTGGAGACCCAGTACTTC.

The J gene is TRBJ2-5, the V gene TRBV5-1; 8 nucleotides align to TRBD1. V shed 0 bases, J shed 1 base, and the junction held 2 bases outside the gene matches. The CDR3 length is 15 residues. Germline CDR1 is SGHRS and CDR2 is YFSETQ. The CDR3 is CASSLDRGIQETQYF. CDR3 DNA: TGCGCCAGCAGCTTGGACAGGGGGATCCAAGAGACCCAGTACTTC.

This rearrangement joins TRBV7-2 to TRBJ1-1; TRBD1 matches 7 bases. The CDR3 is 13 amino acids. CDR1 is SGHTA and CDR2 is FQGNSA in the germline V gene. The V segment lost 3 bases and the J segment 5 bases; nucleotides outside the gene matches: 3. CDR3 sequence reads: CASSFAGGTEAFF. CDR3 sequence (DNA): TGTGCCAGCAGCTTTGCAGGGGGGACTGAAGCTTTCTTT.

This rearrangement joins TRBV29-1 to TRBJ2-3; unclear D gene. The germline CDR1 and CDR2 sequences are SQVTM and ANQGSEA. The CDR3 has 13 residues. Trimming removed 2 bases from V and 2 bases from J, with 8 bases in between. The CDR3 DNA sequence: TGCAGCGTTGAATACCAGAACACAGATACGCAGTATTTT. Its translation is CSVEYQNTDTQYF.

The V gene is TRBV15, the J gene TRBJ1-1; D is possibly TRBD1 (5 bases). Germline values: CDR1 LNHNV, CDR2 YYDKDF (reference sequence). With 3 bases removed from V and 1 base from J, the gap between germline ends came to 9 bases. This CDR3 has 14 residues. The CDR3 here is CATSSQRGNTEAFF. The CDR3 region has the DNA TGTGCCACCAGCAGTCAGAGGGGGAACACTGAAGCTTTCTTT. Filled out from reference TRBV15 and TRBJ1-1, the complete variable domain reads DAMVIQNPRYQVTQFGKPVTLSCSQTLNHNVMYWYQQKSSQAPKLLFHYYDKDFNNEADTPDNFQSRRPNTSFCFLDIRSPGLGDTAMYLCATSSQRGNTEAFFGQGTRLTVV.

The chain recombines TRBV21-1 with TRBJ2-7. TRBV21-1 is designated a pseudogene. This CDR3 has 13 residues. CDR3 nucleotide sequence: TGTGCCAGCAGCAAGGGAACAGCCAACGAGCAGTACTTC. It encodes CASSKGTANEQYF.

The V and J genes are TRBV5-4 and TRBJ2-4, with 9 bases identical to TRBD1. CDR3 length equals 15 residues. Germline CDR1 is SGHNT and CDR2 is YYREEE (reference sequence). Unmatched junction bases numbered 5, after V lost 5 bases and J lost 2 bases. CDR3: CASSTGGQTKNIQYF. Here the CDR3 DNA reads TGTGCCAGCAGTACAGGGGGCCAGACCAAAAACATTCAGTACTTC.

The rearrangement joins TRBV2 to TRBJ2-5, with D possibly TRBD2 on 5 matching bases. V gave up 6 bases and J gave up 2 bases, with 16 bases separating them. This CDR3 spans 15 amino acids. Germline values: CDR1 SNHLY, CDR2 FYNNEI. As DNA, the CDR3 is TGTGCCAGCAGCCGATTAGGGAGCGCGCAAGAGACCCAGTACTTC. This codes for CASSRLGSAQETQYF. The variable domain in full, with the rest retrieved from reference TRBV2 and TRBJ2-5, is EPEVTQTPSHQVTQMGQEVILRCVPISNHLYFYWYRQILGQKVEFLVSFYNNEISEKSEIFDDQFSVERPDGSNFTLKIRSTKLEDSAMYFCASSRLGSAQETQYFGPGTRLLVL.

The gene calls are TRBV18 and TRBJ2-2, with D unresolved. The CDR3 contains 15 residues. Germline V lookup: CDR1 KGHSH, CDR2 LQKENI. Between the trimmed V and J ends, which lost 3 bases and 1 base, there was a span of 9 bases. CDR3 DNA sequence: TGTGCCAGCTCACCGCCCCCGGTGAACACCGGGGAGCTGTTTTTT. It translates to CASSPPPVNTGELFF.

This clone was picked up a small number of times. The chain couples TRBV10-3 to TRBJ1-1, with D possibly TRBD1 on 5 matching bases. Trimming removed 6 bases from V and 6 bases from J, with 11 bases in between. This CDR3 spans 12 amino acids. Germline V CDR1 and CDR2: ENHRY, SYGVKD. The CDR3 sequence: CAIRGDGAEAFF. The CDR3 DNA sequence: TGTGCCATCAGGGGGGATGGCGCTGAAGCTTTCTTT.